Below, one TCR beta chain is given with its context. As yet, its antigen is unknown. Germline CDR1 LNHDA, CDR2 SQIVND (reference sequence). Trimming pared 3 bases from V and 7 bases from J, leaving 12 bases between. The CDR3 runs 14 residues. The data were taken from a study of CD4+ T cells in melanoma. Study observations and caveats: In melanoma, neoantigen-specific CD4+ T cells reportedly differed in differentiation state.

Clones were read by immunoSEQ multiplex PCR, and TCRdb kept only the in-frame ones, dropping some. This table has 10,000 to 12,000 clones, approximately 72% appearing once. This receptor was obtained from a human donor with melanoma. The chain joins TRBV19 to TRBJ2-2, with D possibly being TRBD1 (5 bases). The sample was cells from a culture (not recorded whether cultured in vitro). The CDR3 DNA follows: TGTGCCAGTAGTATCGGCAGGGTAGTCGGGGAGCTGTTTTTT. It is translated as CASSIGRVVGELFF.